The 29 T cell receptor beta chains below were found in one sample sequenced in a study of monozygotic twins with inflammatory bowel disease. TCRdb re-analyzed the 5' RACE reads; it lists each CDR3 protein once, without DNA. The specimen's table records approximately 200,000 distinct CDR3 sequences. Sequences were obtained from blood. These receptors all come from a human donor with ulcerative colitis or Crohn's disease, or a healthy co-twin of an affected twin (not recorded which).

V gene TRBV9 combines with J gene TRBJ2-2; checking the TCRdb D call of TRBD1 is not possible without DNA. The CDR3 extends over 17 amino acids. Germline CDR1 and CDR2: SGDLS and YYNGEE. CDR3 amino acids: CASSESIGGQNTGELFF.

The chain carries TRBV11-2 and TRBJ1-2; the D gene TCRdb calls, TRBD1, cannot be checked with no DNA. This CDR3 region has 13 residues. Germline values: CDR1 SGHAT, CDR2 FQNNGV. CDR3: CASSSEGHGGYTF.

The CDR3 reads CASSVPTSEAYEQYF. This sequence joins TRBV5-6 and TRBJ2-7; the TCRdb D gene call, TRBD2, has no DNA to confirm it. The length of the CDR3 is 15 residues. The germline V gene has CDR1 SGHDT and CDR2 YYEEEE.

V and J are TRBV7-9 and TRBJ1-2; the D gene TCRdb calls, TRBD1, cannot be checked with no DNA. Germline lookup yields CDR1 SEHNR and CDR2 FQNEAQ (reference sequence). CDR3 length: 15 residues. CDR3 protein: CASSLAGEANYGYTF.

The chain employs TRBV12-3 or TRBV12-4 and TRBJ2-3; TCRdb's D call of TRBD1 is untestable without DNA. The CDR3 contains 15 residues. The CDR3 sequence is CASRFSSTGTDTQYF.

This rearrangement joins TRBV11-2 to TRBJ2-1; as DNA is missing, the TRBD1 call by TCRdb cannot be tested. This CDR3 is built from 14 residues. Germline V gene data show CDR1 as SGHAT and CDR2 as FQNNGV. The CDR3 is CASSLPPISSEQFF.

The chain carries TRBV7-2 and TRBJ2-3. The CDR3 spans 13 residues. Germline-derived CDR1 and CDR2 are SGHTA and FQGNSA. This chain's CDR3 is CASSYERPDTQYF.

CDR3 residues: CASSQAGPRGEQYF. The chain joins TRBV3-1 to TRBJ2-7; absent DNA, TCRdb's TRBD2 call cannot be checked. Germline V gene lookup returns CDR1 LGHDT and CDR2 YNNKEL (reference sequence). CDR3 length: 14 residues.

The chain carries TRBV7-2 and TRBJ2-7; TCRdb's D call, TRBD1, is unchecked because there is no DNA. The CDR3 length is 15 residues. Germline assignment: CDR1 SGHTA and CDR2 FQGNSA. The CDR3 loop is CASSTGGGGAYEQYF.

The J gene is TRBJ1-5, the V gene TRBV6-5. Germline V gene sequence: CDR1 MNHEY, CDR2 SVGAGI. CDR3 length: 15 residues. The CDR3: CASSSIPGLLQPQHF.

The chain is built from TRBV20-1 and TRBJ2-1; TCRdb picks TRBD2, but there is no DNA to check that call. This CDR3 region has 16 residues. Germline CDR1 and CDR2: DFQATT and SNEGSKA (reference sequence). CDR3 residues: CSATGLAGAIYNEQFF.

The CDR3 region is CASSSGQGWGETQYF. The chain carries TRBV11-1 and TRBJ2-5; TCRdb proposes TRBD1, but this gene call is untestable without DNA. Germline loops: CDR1 SGHAT, CDR2 FQDESV (reference sequence). The CDR3 has 15 amino acids.

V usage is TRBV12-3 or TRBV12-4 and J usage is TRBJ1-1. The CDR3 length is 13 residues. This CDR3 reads CASSPLRHTEAFF.

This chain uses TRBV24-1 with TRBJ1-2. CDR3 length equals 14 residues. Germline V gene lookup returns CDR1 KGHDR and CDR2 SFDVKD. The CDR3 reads CATSETGSYYGYTF.

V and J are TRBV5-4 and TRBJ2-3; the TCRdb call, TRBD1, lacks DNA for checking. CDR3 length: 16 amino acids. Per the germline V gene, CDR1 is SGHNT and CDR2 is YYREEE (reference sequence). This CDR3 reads CASSLARGIGTDTQYF.

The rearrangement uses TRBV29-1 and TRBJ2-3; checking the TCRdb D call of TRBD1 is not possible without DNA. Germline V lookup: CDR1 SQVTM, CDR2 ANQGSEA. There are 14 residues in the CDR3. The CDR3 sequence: CSSTAGAFTDTQYF.

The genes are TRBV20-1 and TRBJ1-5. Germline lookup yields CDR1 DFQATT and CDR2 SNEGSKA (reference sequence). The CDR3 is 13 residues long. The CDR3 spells CSASMTPNQPQHF.

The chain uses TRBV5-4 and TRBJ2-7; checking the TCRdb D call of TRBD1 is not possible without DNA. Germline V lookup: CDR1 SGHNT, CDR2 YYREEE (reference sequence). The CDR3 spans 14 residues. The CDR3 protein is CASSTGQRTYEQYF.

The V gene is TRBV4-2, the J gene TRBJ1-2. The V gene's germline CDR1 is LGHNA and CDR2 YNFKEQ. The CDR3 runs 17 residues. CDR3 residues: CASSQVSGSVSDYGYTF.

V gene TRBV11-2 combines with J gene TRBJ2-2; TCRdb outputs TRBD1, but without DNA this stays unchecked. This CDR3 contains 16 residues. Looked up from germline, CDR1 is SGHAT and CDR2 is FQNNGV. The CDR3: CASSSSDRGQTGELFF. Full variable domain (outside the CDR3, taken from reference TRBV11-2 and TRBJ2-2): EAGVAQSPRYKIIEKRQSVAFWCNPISGHATLYWYQQILGQGPKLLIQFQNNGVVDDSQLPKDRFSAERLKGVDSTLKIQPAKLEDSAVYLCASSSSDRGQTGELFFGEGSRLTVL.

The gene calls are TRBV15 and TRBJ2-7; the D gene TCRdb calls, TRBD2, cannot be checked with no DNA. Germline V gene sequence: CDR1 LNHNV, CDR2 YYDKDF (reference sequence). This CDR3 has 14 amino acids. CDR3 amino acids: CATSSQRGSYEQYF.

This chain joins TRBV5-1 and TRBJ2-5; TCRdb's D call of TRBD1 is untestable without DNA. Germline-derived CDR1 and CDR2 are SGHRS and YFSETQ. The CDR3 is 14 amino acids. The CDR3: CASSPGTPQETQYF.

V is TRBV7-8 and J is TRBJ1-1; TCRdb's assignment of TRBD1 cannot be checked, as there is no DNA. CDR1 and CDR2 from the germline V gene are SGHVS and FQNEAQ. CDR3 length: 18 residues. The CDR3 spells CASSFRDRGPFGEPEAFF.

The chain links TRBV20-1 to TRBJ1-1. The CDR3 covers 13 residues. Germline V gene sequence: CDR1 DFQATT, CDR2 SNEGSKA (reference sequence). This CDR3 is CSARQDRNTEAFF.

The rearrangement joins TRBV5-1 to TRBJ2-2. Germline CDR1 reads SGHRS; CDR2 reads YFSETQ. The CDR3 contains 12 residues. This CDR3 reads CASSRDTGELFF.

The CDR3 is CAISDGASNYGYTF. V gene TRBV10-3 combines with J gene TRBJ1-2; as DNA is missing, the TRBD1 call by TCRdb cannot be tested. The CDR3 is 14 residues long. CDR1 and CDR2 from the germline V gene are ENHRY and SYGVKD.

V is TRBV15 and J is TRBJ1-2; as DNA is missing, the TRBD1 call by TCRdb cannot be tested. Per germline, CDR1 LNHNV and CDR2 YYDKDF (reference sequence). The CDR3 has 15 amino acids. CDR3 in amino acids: CATSEIPGGVYGYTF. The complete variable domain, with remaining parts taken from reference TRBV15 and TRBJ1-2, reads DAMVIQNPRYQVTQFGKPVTLSCSQTLNHNVMYWYQQKSSQAPKLLFHYYDKDFNNEADTPDNFQSRRPNTSFCFLDIRSPGLGDTAMYLCATSEIPGGVYGYTFGSGTRLTVV.

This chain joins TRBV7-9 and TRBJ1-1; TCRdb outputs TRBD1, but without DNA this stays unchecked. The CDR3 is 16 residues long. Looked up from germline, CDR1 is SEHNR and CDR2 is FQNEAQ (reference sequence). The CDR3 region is CASSPSLQAWGTEAFF. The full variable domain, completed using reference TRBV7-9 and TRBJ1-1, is DTGVSQNPRHKITKRGQNVTFRCDPISEHNRLYWYRQTLGQGPEFLTYFQNEAQLEKSRLLSDRFSAERPKGSFSTLEIQRTEQGDSAMYLCASSPSLQAWGTEAFFGQGTRLTVV.

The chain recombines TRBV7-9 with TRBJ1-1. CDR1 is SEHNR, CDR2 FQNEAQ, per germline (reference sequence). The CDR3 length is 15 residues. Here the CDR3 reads CASSLEGRRGTEAFF.